The 15 T cell receptor beta chains below come from one sample, sequenced in a study of T cells in localized non-small cell lung cancer (dated by TCRdb to the early 2020s). Library prep was done by the immunoSEQ multiplex PCR assay. TCRdb's version of the immuneACCESS table is confined to in-frame rearrangements and falls short of the full clone set. An unresolved V gene accounts for under half of the shortfall where checked; the remainder is of unknown origin. The sample table records approximately 81,000 clones; around nine tenths of these occur just once. Around 20% of the sample goes to the ten largest clones. The sample was peripheral blood, taken before any cancer treatment. All receptors derive from a woman aged 40 to 75 with stage I squamous cell lung carcinoma.

The genes are TRBV11-3 and TRBJ2-5; TRBD2 matches 8 bases. Looked up from germline, CDR1 is SGHNT and CDR2 is YENEEA. This CDR3 spans 13 amino acids. V trimming: 5 bases; J trimming: 5 bases; junction bases outside the gene matches: 4. The CDR3 loop is CASSRGTRETQYF. The DNA of the CDR3 is TGTGCCAGCAGCCGGGGGACTAGGGAGACCCAGTACTTC.

V gene TRBV6-5 combines with J gene TRBJ1-2; no reliable D call. This CDR3 is built from 14 residues. Germline CDR1 and CDR2: MNHEY and SVGAGI. V was clipped by 0 bases and J by 8 bases, with 13 bases between them. CDR3 residues: CASSYSTPGLGYTF. CDR3 nucleotides: TGTGCCAGCAGTTACTCGACCCCAGGCCTGGGCTACACCTTC.

V and J are TRBV29-1 and TRBJ2-1; 10 bases map to TRBD2. The length of the CDR3 is 15 residues. The junction had 4 bases not matched to a gene; V was cut back by 2 bases and J by 3 bases. Germline CDR1 SQVTM, CDR2 ANQGSEA. The DNA for the CDR3 is TGCAGCGTTGAAACACTAGCGGGGCACTACAATGAGCAGTTCTTC. Its protein is CSVETLAGHYNEQFF.

The V gene is TRBV6-5, the J gene TRBJ1-1; D ambiguous. This CDR3 spans 15 amino acids. V was pared by 5 bases and J by 0 bases, with 13 bases between. Germline values: CDR1 MNHEY, CDR2 SVGAGI. CDR3 DNA: TGTGCCAGCAGTACAAGGGTCTTCGTGAACACTGAAGCTTTCTTT. Amino acid sequence: CASSTRVFVNTEAFF.

The chain combines TRBV18 with TRBJ2-6; D is possibly TRBD1 (6 bases). From germline, CDR1 is KGHSH and CDR2 LQKENI. The CDR3 spans 15 residues. Trimming shortened V by 6 bases and J by 0 bases, and 9 bases separated the two germline ends. The DNA of the CDR3 is TGTGCCAGCTCGCCAGGGGTCTCTGGGGCCAACGTCCTGACTTTC. It yields the protein CASSPGVSGANVLTF.

This chain joins TRBV27 and TRBJ1-5; D gene ambiguous. The CDR3 is 14 amino acids. Looked up from germline, CDR1 is MNHEY and CDR2 is SMNVEV (reference sequence). The V and J ends lost 2 bases and 2 bases respectively, with 7 bases between them. CDR3 sequence reads: CASSLVRGNQPQHF. In nucleotides, the CDR3 is TGTGCCAGCAGTTTAGTCCGAGGCAATCAGCCCCAGCATTTT.

A remark on this clone: Other DNA sequences within the sample encode an identical CDR3. V gene TRBV9 combines with J gene TRBJ1-1; D gene unclear. This CDR3 has 14 amino acids. Germline assignment: CDR1 SGDLS and CDR2 YYNGEE. Trimming took off 0 bases at V and 1 base at J, with 7 bases between the two ends. The CDR3 here is CASSVGQRNTEAFF. As DNA, the CDR3 is TGTGCCAGCAGCGTAGGTCAACGGAACACTGAAGCTTTCTTT.

DNA for the CDR3: TGTGCCAGCCTGGGGGACAGGGGTTCGGATGGCTACACCTTC. Translation: CASLGDRGSDGYTF. The rearrangement links TRBV2 to TRBJ1-2; TRBD1 matches at 10 bases. The germline V gene has CDR1 SNHLY and CDR2 FYNNEI. The CDR3 contains 14 residues. V was pared by 8 bases and J by 6 bases, with 9 bases of the junction left unmatched.

The rearrangement uses TRBV30 and TRBJ1-3, with D uncertain. Germline lookup yields CDR1 GTSNPN and CDR2 SVGIG (reference sequence). The CDR3 has 12 amino acids. V lost 2 bases and J lost 1, with 3 bases in between. The CDR3 loop reads CAWSQSGNTIYF. For the CDR3, the DNA is TGTGCCTGGAGTCAATCTGGAAACACCATATATTTT. The variable domain in full, with the rest retrieved from reference TRBV30 and TRBJ1-3, is SQTIHQWPATLVQPVGSPLSLECTVEGTSNPNLYWYRQAAGRGLQLLFYSVGIGQISSEVPQNLSASRPQDRQFILSSKKLLLSDSGFYLCAWSQSGNTIYFGEGSWLTVV.

This chain uses TRBV6-6 with TRBJ1-2; 9 positions agree with TRBD1. V dropped 5 bases and J dropped 8; count of bases not matched to a gene: 3. Germline lookup yields CDR1 MNHNY and CDR2 SVGAGI (reference sequence). The CDR3 has 12 amino acids. Written as DNA, the CDR3 is TGTGCCAGCAGTCGGACAGGGGAAGGCTACACCTTC. It is translated as CASSRTGEGYTF.

This chain connects TRBV30 to TRBJ1-5; D gene uncertain. The CDR3 runs 15 residues. In germline, CDR1 is GTSNPN, CDR2 SVGIG (reference sequence). Trimming took off 3 bases at V and 4 bases at J, with 16 bases between the two ends. This chain's CDR3 is CAWSASGVRNQPQHF. The CDR3 DNA sequence: TGTGCCTGGAGCGCCTCAGGTGTAAGGAATCAGCCCCAGCATTTT.

The rearrangement links TRBV4-1 to TRBJ1-5; TRBD1 agrees at 8 bases. Germline V gene sequence: CDR1 MGHRA, CDR2 YSYEKL. V trimming: 8 bases; J trimming: 1 base; junction bases outside the gene matches: 10. The CDR3 contains 16 residues. CDR3 sequence reads: CASARGQGGSNQPQHF. In DNA form, the CDR3 reads TGCGCCAGCGCTCGTGGACAGGGTGGAAGCAATCAGCCCCAGCATTTT.

This clone was recorded only once. The rearrangement links TRBV27 to TRBJ1-2, with 7 bases identical to TRBD1. V lost 5 bases and J lost 4; bases outside the gene matches: 7. Germline-derived CDR1 and CDR2 are MNHEY and SMNVEV (reference sequence). This CDR3 region has 14 residues. The CDR3 loop is CASSTGQVGYGYTF. DNA of the CDR3: TGTGCCAGCAGTACCGGACAGGTGGGCTATGGCTACACCTTC.

The chain employs TRBV2 and TRBJ2-7; D call uncertain. This CDR3 has 13 amino acids. V shed 4 bases and J shed 5 bases, with 12 bases lying between them. Germline V gene data show CDR1 as SNHLY and CDR2 as FYNNEI. The CDR3 nucleotides are TGTGCCAGCAGTGTAAGGCAGGCGCACGAGCAGTACTTC. This translates into CASSVRQAHEQYF.

This chain joins TRBV29-1 and TRBJ1-2, with 8 bases matching TRBD1. Trimming cost V 6 bases and J 4 bases; bases outside gene matches: 7. The CDR3 sequence is 13 residues long. Germline V gives CDR1 SQVTM, CDR2 ANQGSEA. The CDR3 region is CSVGGQGSYGYTF. In DNA, the CDR3 is TGCAGCGTCGGCGGACAGGGTAGCTATGGCTACACCTTC.